In this sample, the clone carrying this T cell receptor beta chain turned up once. Its antigen remains unknown. CD4+ T cells from unexposed donors were obtained before the COVID-19 pandemic (2011-2018). Deep TCR-beta sequencing used DNA from uncultured naive and memory CD4+ T cells. Some clones are missing from TCRdb's copy, which holds only in-frame ones; the method was immunoSEQ multiplex PCR. The sample records about 59,000 clones, just over 85% being singletons. These data belong to a study of CD4 T cells in relation to SARS-CoV-2 and coronaviruses. Study-level points and caveats: Compared with monoreactive clones, crossreactive clones showed significantly weaker SARS-CoV-2 expansion. Culture-expanded clones reflect memory recall rather than primary priming during culture. Crossreactivity was assessed only for spike protein, not other viral proteins.

Material: memory CD4+ T cells from PBMCs. The clonotype originates from a human donor in good health.

For the CDR3, the DNA is TGTGCCAGCAGTGAAGGGGGGCAGGGGGCGAGCACCGGGGAGCTGTTTTTT. Protein: CASSEGGQGASTGELFF. The J gene is TRBJ2-2, the V gene TRBV2, with 8 bases that match TRBD1. The germline V gene encodes CDR1 SNHLY and CDR2 FYNNEI. This CDR3 contains 17 residues. Losses at the gene ends were 1 base for V and 4 bases for J; bases not matched to a gene: 8.